Each of the 21 T cell receptor beta chains below was sequenced from the same sample in a study of blood T cell repertoires in COVID-19 (dated by TCRdb to the early 2020s). Libraries were made using the immunoSEQ multiplex PCR assay. Held by TCRdb, this immuneACCESS table contains in-frame sequences only and omits some clones. Under half of the omission traces to an unresolved V gene where checked; the cause of the rest is unknown. The sample profile shows roughly 68,000 clones; roughly 85% of them were found once. The ten largest clonotypes hold roughly 24% of the sample. Specimen: peripheral blood. All receptors derive from a man aged 45-60 years with acute or convalescent COVID-19.

The chain is built from TRBV6-5 and TRBJ1-2; the D is unclear. The germline V and J ends were trimmed by 6 bases and 8 bases, with 22 bases remaining between them. Germline-derived CDR1 and CDR2 are MNHEY and SVGAGI. The CDR3 is made up of 15 amino acids. CDR3 DNA: TGTGCCAGCAGAGTACCGCCGGGAATTGGGCTAGGCTACACCTTC. Amino acids: CASRVPPGIGLGYTF.

The rearrangement uses TRBV6-5 and TRBJ1-2, with a weak D call TRBD1 (5 bases). The CDR3 covers 13 residues. The V and J ends lost 3 bases and 8 bases respectively, with 13 bases between them. The germline V gene has CDR1 MNHEY and CDR2 SVGAGI. The CDR3 here is CASSYGGLEGYTF. The DNA for the CDR3 is TGTGCCAGCAGTTATGGGGGACTAGAGGGCTACACCTTC.

The rearrangement uses TRBV24-1 and TRBJ2-2; 12 bases align to TRBD1. Unmatched junction bases numbered 1, after V lost 0 bases and J lost 6 bases. The CDR3 contains 16 residues. Looked up from germline, CDR1 is KGHDR and CDR2 is SFDVKD. As DNA, the CDR3 is TGTGCCACCAGTGATTTGGGGACAGGGGGCCCCGGGGAGCTGTTTTTT. Translating gives CATSDLGTGGPGELFF.

The chain carries TRBV30 and TRBJ2-5; D is possibly TRBD2 (5 bases). Germline assignment: CDR1 GTSNPN and CDR2 SVGIG (reference sequence). The CDR3 extends over 14 amino acids. V gave up 2 bases and J gave up 3 bases, with 13 bases separating them. CDR3 DNA: TGTGCCTGGAGTTTAGGAGGAATGGAAGAGACCCAGTACTTC. This sequence encodes CAWSLGGMEETQYF.

This sequence joins TRBV7-3 and TRBJ1-6; D remains unclear. CDR1 is SGHTA and CDR2 is FQGTGA in the germline V gene. This CDR3 region has 18 residues. The ends were cut back, 0 bases at V and 0 bases at J, with 12 bases in the middle. DNA for the CDR3: TGTGCCAGCAGCTTAACGGGGAGGCAGAGCTCCTATAATTCACCCCTCCACTTT. The encoded protein is CASSLTGRQSSYNSPLHF.

This chain joins TRBV7-8 and TRBJ2-1, with D maybe TRBD1 (5 bases). Trimming removed 5 bases from V and 4 bases from J, with 15 bases in between. CDR1 and CDR2 (germline): SGHVS, FQNEAQ. The CDR3 extends over 15 amino acids. DNA for the CDR3: TGTGCCAGCAGCCCGTTCGCACAGGCTTACAATGAGCAGTTCTTC. Residues: CASSPFAQAYNEQFF.

The rearrangement links TRBV5-3 to TRBJ2-7, with 11 bases lining up with TRBD2. TRBV5-3 is labeled an ORF, and its function is uncertain. This CDR3 comprises 17 residues. V lost 4 bases, J lost 0 bases, and 9 bases stayed unmatched. The CDR3 loop reads CARSGGLAGGISYEQYF. The DNA of the CDR3 is TGTGCCAGAAGCGGAGGGCTAGCGGGGGGTATCTCCTACGAGCAGTACTTC.

This chain joins TRBV4-2 and TRBJ2-1; 8 nucleotides agree with TRBD2. The CDR3 extends over 16 amino acids. CDR1 and CDR2 from the germline V gene are LGHNA and YNFKEQ. The V gene end was trimmed by 0 bases and the J gene end by 3 bases; junction bases not matched to a gene: 4. The CDR3 sequence: CASSQDRGGDYNEQFF. In nucleotides, the CDR3 is TGTGCCAGCAGCCAAGATCGGGGGGGGGACTACAATGAGCAGTTCTTC.

This clone was observed a few times. This chain joins TRBV3-1 (or the pseudogene TRBV3-2) and TRBJ2-1, with D unclear. Germline V gene sequence: CDR1 LGHDT, CDR2 YNNKEL (reference sequence). The ends were cut back, 0 bases at V and 0 bases at J, with 3 bases in the middle. The CDR3 is made up of 14 amino acids. In DNA form, the CDR3 reads TGTGCCAGCAGCCAAGACTTCTCCTACAATGAGCAGTTCTTC. Translated: CASSQDFSYNEQFF.

The chain couples TRBV4-1 to TRBJ1-5; tentative D call: TRBD1 (6 bases). The germline CDR1 and CDR2 sequences are MGHRA and YSYEKL. The CDR3 consists of 15 residues. Between the trimmed V and J ends, which lost 2 bases and 5 bases, there was a span of 13 bases. The CDR3 DNA sequence: TGCGCCAGCAGCCAAACAGGGAATGTCGATCAGCCCCAGCATTTT. Translating it yields CASSQTGNVDQPQHF.

The J gene is TRBJ2-1, the V gene TRBV5-6; D gene ambiguous. The germline V and J ends were trimmed by 0 bases and 0 bases, with 10 bases remaining between them. Germline V gene sequence: CDR1 SGHDT, CDR2 YYEEEE. The CDR3 is 16 residues long. CDR3 sequence: CASSLARDYSYNEQFF. As DNA, the CDR3 is TGTGCCAGCAGCTTGGCGCGTGATTACTCCTACAATGAGCAGTTCTTC.

This clone was seen once. The J gene is TRBJ1-1, the V gene TRBV12-3 or TRBV12-4, with unresolved D. The length of the CDR3 is 11 residues. V was pared by 4 bases and J by 9 bases, with 9 bases between. CDR3 residues: CASSSRNQAFF. The CDR3 DNA reads TGTGCCAGCAGTTCCCGTAATCAAGCTTTCTTT.

This chain connects TRBV5-4 to TRBJ2-1, with no clear D. CDR1 is SGHNT, CDR2 YYREEE, per germline (reference sequence). The CDR3 is made up of 13 amino acids. Trimming removed 0 bases from V and 6 bases from J, with 7 bases in between. The CDR3 DNA is TGTGCCAGCAGCTTGGACACGTTCAATGAGCAGTTCTTC. Translation: CASSLDTFNEQFF.

The chain is built from TRBV7-9 and TRBJ1-2, with TRBD1 identical over 7 bases. The CDR3 has 12 residues. Germline V gene lookup returns CDR1 SEHNR and CDR2 FQNEAQ (reference sequence). J gave up 8 bases and V 2 bases, and 2 bases lay outside the gene matches. The CDR3 DNA reads TGTGCCAGCAGCTTACAGGGGGACGGCTACACCTTC. Amino acid sequence: CASSLQGDGYTF.

The chain carries TRBV5-4 and TRBJ1-1, with D perhaps matching TRBD1 (6 bases). Trimming took 3 bases from V and 1 from J, leaving 10 bases between them. Germline CDR1 SGHNT, CDR2 YYREEE (reference sequence). CDR3 length: 14 amino acids. CDR3 in amino acids: CASSWTTGNTEAFF. CDR3 in DNA: TGTGCCAGCAGCTGGACGACAGGGAACACTGAAGCTTTCTTT. The full variable domain, rest sourced from reference TRBV5-4 and TRBJ1-1, is ETGVTQSPTHLIKTRGQQVTLRCSSQSGHNTVSWYQQALGQGPQFIFQYYREEENGRGNFPPRFSGLQFPNYSSELNVNALELDDSALYLCASSWTTGNTEAFFGQGTRLTVV.

This clone was counted once. This chain links TRBV5-4 with TRBJ2-1, with D maybe TRBD1 (6 bases). Per germline, CDR1 SGHNT and CDR2 YYREEE (reference sequence). The CDR3 contains 17 residues. The ends were cut back, 0 bases at V and 7 bases at J, with 20 bases in the middle. Here the CDR3 DNA reads TGTGCCAGCAGCTTGGGGTCACAGGGAAATAAAGAAAATGAGCAGTTCTTC. Encoded protein: CASSLGSQGNKENEQFF. Using reference TRBV5-4 and TRBJ2-1 for the parts outside the CDR3, the full variable domain is ETGVTQSPTHLIKTRGQQVTLRCSSQSGHNTVSWYQQALGQGPQFIFQYYREEENGRGNFPPRFSGLQFPNYSSELNVNALELDDSALYLCASSLGSQGNKENEQFFGPGTRLTVL.

The J gene is TRBJ1-1, the V gene TRBV3-1 (or the pseudogene TRBV3-2); a weak D match, TRBD1 (5 bases). Germline values: CDR1 LGHDT, CDR2 YNNKEL (reference sequence). Trimming cost V 0 bases and J 6 bases, with 11 bases left between them. The CDR3 contains 14 residues. This chain's CDR3 is CASSQDWGGAEAFF. The CDR3 DNA follows: TGTGCCAGCAGCCAAGATTGGGGGGGTGCTGAAGCTTTCTTT.

This rearrangement joins TRBV5-4 to TRBJ1-1; 9 bases fit TRBD1. The CDR3 contains 16 residues. Trimming removed 0 bases from V and 3 bases from J; junction bases left unmatched: 6. Looked up from germline, CDR1 is SGHNT and CDR2 is YYREEE (reference sequence). The CDR3 DNA reads TGTGCCAGCAGCTTGGCGGGACAGGGTATGGACACTGAAGCTTTCTTT. Amino acids: CASSLAGQGMDTEAFF.

This clone was seen a single time. The CDR3 DNA follows: TGTGCCACCAGCAGTCCCGGGACAGAAACAGATACGCAGTATTTT. It specifies CATSSPGTETDTQYF. The chain couples TRBV15 to TRBJ2-3; 7 bases align to TRBD1. With 3 bases clipped from V and 3 bases from J, the junction kept 6 bases outside the gene matches. Germline loops: CDR1 LNHNV, CDR2 YYDKDF (reference sequence). This CDR3 is 15 amino acids long.

The genes are TRBV13 and TRBJ2-3, with TRBD2 matching 7 bases. Germline values: CDR1 PRHDT, CDR2 FYEKMQ (reference sequence). V lost 1 base to trimming and J lost 6 bases; unmatched junction nucleotides: 7. The CDR3 sequence is 15 residues long. In nucleotides, the CDR3 is TGTGCCAGCAGCTTAGTTCGGACTAGGGATGATACGCAGTATTTT. It yields the protein CASSLVRTRDDTQYF.

V and J are TRBV20-1 and TRBJ2-5; D call uncertain. Germline V lookup: CDR1 DFQATT, CDR2 SNEGSKA (reference sequence). V was trimmed by 3 bases and J by 2 bases, leaving 4 bases between them. This CDR3 has 11 amino acids. CDR3 in DNA: TGCAGTGCTAGGCGGCAAGAGACCCAGTACTTC. This codes for CSARRQETQYF.